This T cell receptor (beta chain) originates from a study of T cell repertoires in cytomegalovirus infection. In the case of this clonotype: Its cognate antigen is unknown.

TCRdb processed the reads anew with MiXCR; each CDR3 protein has one entry. The table records roughly 990,000 distinct CDR3 sequences, approximately 31% of them present only once. General study results and limits: It was HLA-C-restricted CMV-specific TCR beta clonotypes that dominated the response ex vivo. Of the TCR beta families, the public ones yielded a cumulative frequency that identified carriers of CMV plus the relevant HLA.

The material was cultured CD8+ T cells from PBMCs, obtained from culture after CMV antigen stimulation. The TCR comes from a human donor in good health (CMV status not recorded). Some clones in this sample may be carry-over from other donors' samples.

This chain's CDR3 is CASSYSIGEGNTEAFF. In nucleotides, the CDR3 is TGTGCCAGCAGTTACTCGATAGGGGAAGGGAACACTGAAGCTTTCTTT. The chain is built from TRBV6-2 or TRBV6-3 and TRBJ1-1; perhaps TRBD1 as D (5 bases). V lost 0 bases and J 1 base, leaving 12 bases between the germline ends. The CDR3 consists of 16 residues. Germline V gene lookup returns CDR1 MNHEY and CDR2 SVGEGT.